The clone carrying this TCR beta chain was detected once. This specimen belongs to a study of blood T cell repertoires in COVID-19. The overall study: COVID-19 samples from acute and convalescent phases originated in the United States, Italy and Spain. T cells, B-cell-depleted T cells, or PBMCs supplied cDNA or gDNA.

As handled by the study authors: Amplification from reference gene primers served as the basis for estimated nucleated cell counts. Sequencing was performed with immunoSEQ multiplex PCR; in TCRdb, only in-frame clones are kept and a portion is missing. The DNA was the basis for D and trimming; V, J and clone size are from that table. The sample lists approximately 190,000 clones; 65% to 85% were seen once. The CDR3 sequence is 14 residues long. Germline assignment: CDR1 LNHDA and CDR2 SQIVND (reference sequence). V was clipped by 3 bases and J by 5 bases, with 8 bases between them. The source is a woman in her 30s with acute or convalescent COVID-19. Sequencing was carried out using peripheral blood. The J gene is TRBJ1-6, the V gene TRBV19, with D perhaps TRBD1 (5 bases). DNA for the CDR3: TGTGCCAGTAGTATTACAGGCGATAATTCACCCCTCCACTTT. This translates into CASSITGDNSPLHF.